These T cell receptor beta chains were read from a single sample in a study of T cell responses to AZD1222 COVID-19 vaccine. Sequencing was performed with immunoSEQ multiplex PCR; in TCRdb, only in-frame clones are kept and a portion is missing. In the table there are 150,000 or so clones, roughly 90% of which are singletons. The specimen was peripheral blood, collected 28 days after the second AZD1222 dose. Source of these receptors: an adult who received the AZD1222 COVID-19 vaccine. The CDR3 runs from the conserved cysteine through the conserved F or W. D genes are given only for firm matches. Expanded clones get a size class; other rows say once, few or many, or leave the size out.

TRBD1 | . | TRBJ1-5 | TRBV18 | TGTGCCAGCTCACCACCACTGGTCCAGGGGGATCCCCAAAACAATCAGCCCCAGCATTTT | CASSPPLVQGDPQNNQPQHF
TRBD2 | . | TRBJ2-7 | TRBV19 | TGTGCCAGTAGTCAAAAACGGGGGACTAGCGGGTTGACCTACGAGCAGTACTTC | CASSQKRGTSGLTYEQYF
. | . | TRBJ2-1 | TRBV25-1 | TGTGCCAGCAGTGTAGGGGCGAGCAATGAGCAGTTCTTC | CASSVGASNEQFF
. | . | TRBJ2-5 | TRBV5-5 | TGTGCCAGCAGCTTGGCAGTTGGGGAGACCCAGTACTTC | CASSLAVGETQYF
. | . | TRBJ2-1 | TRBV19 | TGTGCCAGTACCCGGGGCAGGGCCTACAATGAGCAGTTCTTC | CASTRGRAYNEQFF
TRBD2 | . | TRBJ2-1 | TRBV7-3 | TGTGCCAGCAGCTTAACGATTAGCGGGGGCCTCCCAAACAATGAGCAGTTCTTC | CASSLTISGGLPNNEQFF
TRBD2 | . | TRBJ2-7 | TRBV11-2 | TGTGCCAGCAGCCCGACTAGCGGGAGGCCTTACGAGCAGTACTTC | CASSPTSGRPYEQYF
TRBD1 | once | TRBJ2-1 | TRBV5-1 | TGCGCCAGCAGCCCCGGAGGGACAGGCCCCTACAATGAGCAGTTCTTC | CASSPGGTGPYNEQFF
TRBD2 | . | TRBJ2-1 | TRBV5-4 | TGTGCCAGCAGCTTGGCATGGACTAGCGGGAGGGCCGGCAATGAGCAGTTCTTC | CASSLAWTSGRAGNEQFF
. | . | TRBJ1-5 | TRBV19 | TGTGCCAGTAGTATGGGGGGGCTTCAGCCCCAGCATTTT | CASSMGGLQPQHF
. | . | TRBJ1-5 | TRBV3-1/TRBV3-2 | TGTGCCAGCAGGAAAGACCACAGTCTCAATCAGCCCCAGCATTTT | CASRKDHSLNQPQHF
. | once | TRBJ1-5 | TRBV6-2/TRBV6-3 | TGTGCCAGCAGTTACGTTCTGGATCAGCCCCAGCATTTT | CASSYVLDQPQHF
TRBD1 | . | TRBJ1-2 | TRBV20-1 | TGCAGTGCTAGTGGGGACAGTATCTATGGCTACACCTTC | CSASGDSIYGYTF
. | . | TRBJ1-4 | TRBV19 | TGTGCCAGTAGTATTGGTTGGAGTACGGCTACTAATGAAAAACTGTTTTTT | CASSIGWSTATNEKLFF
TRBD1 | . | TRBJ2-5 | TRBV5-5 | TGTGCCAGCAGCTTCCGGGACAGGGGGCCCAGCATACAAGAGACCCAGTACTTC | CASSFRDRGPSIQETQYF
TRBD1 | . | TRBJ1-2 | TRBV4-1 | TGCGCCAGCAGCCAAGGGGGACAGGGACACTATGGCTACACCTTC | CASSQGGQGHYGYTF
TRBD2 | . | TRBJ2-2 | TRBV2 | TGTGCCAGCAGCGTACGGCGGGGGATCGGGGAGCTGTTTTTT | CASSVRRGIGELFF
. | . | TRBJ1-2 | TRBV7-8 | TGTGCCAGCAGCTCGGGACAAAATGGCTATGGCTACACCTTC | CASSSGQNGYGYTF
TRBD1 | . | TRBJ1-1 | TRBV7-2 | TGTGCCAGCAGCTTCTCTACAGGGGGCGAAGCTTTCTTT | CASSFSTGGEAFF
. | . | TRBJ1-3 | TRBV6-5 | TGTGCCAGCAGTCCGCAAGGGTCTGGAAACACCATATATTTT | CASSPQGSGNTIYF
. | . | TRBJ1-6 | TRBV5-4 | TGTGCCAGCAGCTTGCCGACGGGGGGTCGTACCTATAATTCACCCCTCCACTTT | CASSLPTGGRTYNSPLHF
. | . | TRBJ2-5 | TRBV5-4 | TGTGCCAGCAACTACAGGGGAGGGCAAGAGACCCAGTACTTC | CASNYRGGQETQYF
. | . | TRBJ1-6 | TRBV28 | TGTGCCATCAGATCAGCAAGCAATAATTCACCCCTCCACTTT | CAIRSASNNSPLHF
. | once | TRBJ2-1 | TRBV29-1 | TGCAGCGTTGAAGTGGCAGGGGTCGGCAATGAGCAGTTCTTC | CSVEVAGVGNEQFF
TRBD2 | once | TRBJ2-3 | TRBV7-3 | TGTGCCAGCAGCTTGGGGACTAGCGGGCCAGATACGCAGTATTTT | CASSLGTSGPDTQYF
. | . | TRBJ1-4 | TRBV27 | TGTGCCAGCAGTCCCCGACGGAGTGGTGAAAAACTGTTTTTT | CASSPRRSGEKLFF